Reported below is one T cell receptor (beta chain). These data belong to a study of blood T cell repertoires in COVID-19. Study background: Sources were T cells, B-cell-depleted T cells, or PBMCs; the material itself was cDNA or gDNA.

Original processing notes: Scientists estimated how many nucleated cells there were by amplifying reference gene primers. TCRdb's copy holds only in-frame clones and misses some; the assay was immunoSEQ multiplex PCR. V and J calls and clone size follow that table, whereas D and trimming were derived from the DNA. The sample shows roughly 70,000 clones, more than 75% of them seen only once. Between the trimmed V and J ends, which lost 4 bases and 4 bases, there was a span of 10 bases. Germline V gene data show CDR1 as SGHNT and CDR2 as YENEEA. CDR3 length: 13 residues. This TCR derives from a man aged 45-60 years with active COVID-19. This chain uses TRBV11-3 with TRBJ2-5, with a weak D call TRBD2 (5 bases). The sequencing sample was made of peripheral blood. As DNA, the CDR3 is TGTGCCAGCAGCTCCGGACTGCGAGAGACCCAGTACTTC. Amino acids: CASSSGLRETQYF.